Listed below are T cell receptor beta chains from one sample, sequenced in a study of blood T cell repertoires in COVID-19. Measured with immunoSEQ multiplex PCR; TCRdb has only the in-frame clones, and not every one. The sample yields 200,000 to 300,000 clones, approximately 90% seen once. The sequenced sample was PBMCs or T cells enriched from blood (not recorded which). The receptor source for this set is a middle-aged woman with acute COVID-19. Both conserved end residues are part of each CDR3. D genes are given only for firm matches. Clone size is shown for a subset of rows, as once, few, many or a class of expanded clone.

J: TRBJ1-1
size: NA
V: TRBV7-9
D: NA
DNA: TGTGCCAGCAGCTTTTTACAGGGCACTGAAGCTTTCTTT
CDR3: CASSFLQGTEAFF

J: TRBJ2-5
size: NA
V: TRBV10-3
D: NA
DNA: TGTGCCATCAGTCGAGCAATCCAAGAGACCCAGTACTTC
CDR3: CAISRAIQETQYF

J: TRBJ2-7
size: NA
V: TRBV14
D: NA
DNA: TGTGCCTTTGTGGGCAGTCCCTACGAGCAGTACTTC
CDR3: CAFVGSPYEQYF

J: TRBJ1-6
size: NA
V: TRBV2
D: TRBD1
DNA: TGTGCCAGCGAAAGACAGGGGACGAAATCACCCCTCCACTTT
CDR3: CASERQGTKSPLHF

J: TRBJ2-1
size: once
V: TRBV13
D: NA
DNA: TGTGCCAGCAGCTTAGGCCGGGGGCGGGGGCGACGCGATGAGCAGTTCTTC
CDR3: CASSLGRGRGRRDEQFF

J: TRBJ2-1
size: NA
V: TRBV5-1
D: TRBD2
DNA: TGCGCCAGCAGCTCCAGCAGTCCCCTCAACGCGGGAGCGGGCTACAATGAGCAGTTCTTC
CDR3: CASSSSSPLNAGAGYNEQFF

J: TRBJ2-1
size: NA
V: TRBV29-1
D: NA
DNA: TGCAGCGTTTTATCAGGCAATGAGCAGTTCTTC
CDR3: CSVLSGNEQFF

J: TRBJ1-1
size: NA
V: TRBV14
D: NA
DNA: TGTGCCAGCAGCCAAAAGACGGTAGACCTGGAGGGCACTGAAGCTTTCTTT
CDR3: CASSQKTVDLEGTEAFF

J: TRBJ2-1
size: NA
V: TRBV9
D: NA
DNA: TGTGCCAGCAGCGTTCTCTCGGACAGTCCCTACAATGAGCAGTTCTTC
CDR3: CASSVLSDSPYNEQFF

J: TRBJ2-3
size: NA
V: TRBV20-1
D: NA
DNA: TGCAGTGCTTTGCGGGATACGCAGTATTTT
CDR3: CSALRDTQYF

J: TRBJ2-1
size: NA
V: TRBV2
D: NA
DNA: TGTGCCAGCTCTGATGGGGGGAATGAGCAGTTCTTC
CDR3: CASSDGGNEQFF

J: TRBJ1-4
size: few
V: TRBV30
D: TRBD1
DNA: TGTGCCTGGAGTTTACAGGGGGCGAGCGAAAAACTGTTTTTT
CDR3: CAWSLQGASEKLFF

J: TRBJ1-4
size: NA
V: TRBV18
D: TRBD1
DNA: TGTGCCAGCTCACCAGGGACAGGGAGCGAAAAACTGTTTTTT
CDR3: CASSPGTGSEKLFF

J: TRBJ2-3
size: NA
V: TRBV3-1/TRBV3-2
D: NA
DNA: TGTGCCAGCAGCCTGAACAGGGATCTAGATACGCAGTATTTT
CDR3: CASSLNRDLDTQYF

J: TRBJ2-6
size: NA
V: TRBV9
D: NA
DNA: TGTGCCAGCAGCGTAGGGGCATGGGTAGGGGCCAACGTCCTGACTTTC
CDR3: CASSVGAWVGANVLTF

J: TRBJ2-7
size: NA
V: TRBV14
D: NA
DNA: TGTGCCAGCAGCCACGTAGGGGCGGCCTACGAGCAGTACTTC
CDR3: CASSHVGAAYEQYF

J: TRBJ1-4
size: NA
V: TRBV24-1
D: TRBD1
DNA: TGTGCCACCAGTGCTTCCGGGACAGATAATGAAAAACTGTTTTTT
CDR3: CATSASGTDNEKLFF

J: TRBJ2-1
size: NA
V: TRBV5-1
D: TRBD2
DNA: TGCGCCAGCAGCTTGGAGGCTAGCGGGAGGATCTACAATGAGCAGTTCTTC
CDR3: CASSLEASGRIYNEQFF

J: TRBJ1-6
size: once
V: TRBV9
D: NA
DNA: TGTGCCAGCAGCCCCTCCCATAATTCACCCCTCCACTTT
CDR3: CASSPSHNSPLHF

J: TRBJ2-3
size: NA
V: TRBV6-2/TRBV6-3
D: NA
DNA: TGTGCCAGCAGCCCCGGACAAGCCCTCCGGCGATATACGCAGTATTTT
CDR3: CASSPGQALRRYTQYF

J: TRBJ2-3
size: NA
V: TRBV5-6
D: NA
DNA: TGTGCCAGCAGCTTGAGGGGCGGGGTCTGGGATACGCAGTATTTT
CDR3: CASSLRGGVWDTQYF

J: TRBJ1-2
size: NA
V: TRBV6-2/TRBV6-3
D: NA
DNA: TGTGCCAGCAGTTACGCGGACTATGGCTACACCTTC
CDR3: CASSYADYGYTF

J: TRBJ2-2
size: NA
V: TRBV10-2
D: TRBD2
DNA: TGCGCCAGCAGTGAGAGGGGACTAGCGGCCCCCGGGGAGCTGTTTTTT
CDR3: CASSERGLAAPGELFF

J: TRBJ1-2
size: NA
V: TRBV24-1
D: NA
DNA: TGTGCCACCAGTGATAGCGGGTATGGCTACACCTTC
CDR3: CATSDSGYGYTF

J: TRBJ2-5
size: NA
V: TRBV2
D: NA
DNA: TGTGCCAGCATGTTTACTACCCAGTACTTC
CDR3: CASMFTTQYF

J: TRBJ1-2
size: once
V: TRBV4-3
D: TRBD1
DNA: TGCGCCAGCAGCCGGGCAGGGGGCCTGGTGTATGGCTACACCTTC
CDR3: CASSRAGGLVYGYTF

J: TRBJ1-5
size: NA
V: TRBV6-1
D: NA
DNA: TGTGCCAGCAGTGAACAGGGCAGATATCAGCCCCAGCATTTT
CDR3: CASSEQGRYQPQHF

J: TRBJ1-1
size: NA
V: TRBV6-5
D: NA
DNA: TGTGCCAGCAGTTACACAGGGACCACTGAAGCTTTCTTT
CDR3: CASSYTGTTEAFF

J: TRBJ2-2
size: NA
V: TRBV10-1
D: TRBD2
DNA: TGCGCCAGCAGTGATCAAGCGGGGTGGACCGGGGAGCTGTTTTTT
CDR3: CASSDQAGWTGELFF

J: TRBJ1-1
size: NA
V: TRBV2
D: NA
DNA: TGTGCCAGCAGGGGACGGGGGATGAACACTGAAGCTTTCTTT
CDR3: CASRGRGMNTEAFF

J: TRBJ1-5
size: many
V: TRBV19
D: TRBD1
DNA: TGTGCCAGTAACACCGGGACAGGGGCTCGGCAGCCCCAGCATTTT
CDR3: CASNTGTGARQPQHF